These T cell receptor beta chains were read from a single sample in a study of cytomegalovirus exposure and HLA in healthy donors. Produced via immunoSEQ multiplex PCR; TCRdb's table is partial and in-frame only. This sample has approximately 80,000 clones, with around 66% found just once. The sequenced sample consisted of PBMCs. These TCRs come from a woman aged 40-49 years in good health and CMV-seropositive. Each CDR3 is given with its conserved first and last residue. Fields, in order: clone size, D gene, J gene, V gene, CDR3 protein, CDR3 DNA. D genes are given only for firm matches. Clone size, where shown, is once, few, many, or a class for clones that have expanded.

size: NA
D: TRBD2
J: TRBJ2-1
V: TRBV15
CDR3: CATSREGLTYNEQFF
DNA: TGTGCCACCAGCAGAGAGGGACTAACCTACAATGAGCAGTTCTTC

size: NA
D: NA
J: TRBJ2-1
V: TRBV11-2
CDR3: CASSPFRYNEQFF
DNA: TGTGCCAGCAGCCCCTTTAGATACAATGAGCAGTTCTTC

size: few
D: TRBD1
J: TRBJ2-6
V: TRBV6-6
CDR3: CASRKTGGAGANVLTF
DNA: TGTGCCAGCAGAAAAACAGGGGGCGCTGGGGCCAACGTCCTGACTTTC

size: NA
D: TRBD1
J: TRBJ1-4
V: TRBV15
CDR3: CATSSQDRGGGKLFF
DNA: TGTGCCACCAGCAGCCAAGACAGGGGGGGAGGAAAACTGTTTTTT

size: NA
D: NA
J: TRBJ2-7
V: TRBV14
CDR3: CASSPITGEQYF
DNA: TGTGCCAGCAGCCCCATAACCGGCGAGCAGTACTTC

size: NA
D: TRBD1
J: TRBJ1-2
V: TRBV7-2
CDR3: CASRDTGVTNYGYTF
DNA: TGTGCCAGCAGGGATACAGGGGTTACAAACTATGGCTACACCTTC

size: NA
D: NA
J: TRBJ2-6
V: TRBV30
CDR3: CAWRYSSGANVLTF
DNA: TGTGCCTGGAGATACAGCTCTGGGGCCAACGTCCTGACTTTC

size: NA
D: TRBD2
J: TRBJ2-6
V: TRBV10-1
CDR3: CASSLPGLAGVAGANVLTF
DNA: TGCGCCAGCAGTCTCCCGGGACTAGCGGGAGTTGCTGGGGCCAACGTCCTGACTTTC

size: NA
D: TRBD2
J: TRBJ2-3
V: TRBV7-3
CDR3: CASSLRTSGSTDTQYF
DNA: TGTGCCAGCAGCCTACGGACTAGCGGGAGCACAGATACGCAGTATTTT

size: NA
D: NA
J: TRBJ1-3
V: TRBV5-6
CDR3: CASSRYTTWDTIYF
DNA: TGTGCCAGCAGCCGATATACGACTTGGGACACCATATATTTT

size: NA
D: TRBD1
J: TRBJ2-1
V: TRBV7-6
CDR3: CASSSGTATYNEQFF
DNA: TGTGCCAGCAGCTCCGGGACAGCGACTTACAATGAGCAGTTCTTC

size: NA
D: TRBD2
J: TRBJ2-1
V: TRBV7-2
CDR3: CASSLEGAGGWNEQFF
DNA: TGTGCCAGCAGCTTGGAAGGGGCGGGAGGGTGGAATGAGCAGTTCTTC

size: NA
D: NA
J: TRBJ1-3
V: TRBV5-4
CDR3: CASRLRGNVDTIYF
DNA: TGTGCCAGCAGACTACGGGGGAATGTAGACACCATATATTTT

size: few
D: NA
J: TRBJ2-7
V: TRBV11-3
CDR3: CASSLAAGSEQYF
DNA: TGTGCCAGCAGCTTAGCGGCGGGTAGCGAGCAGTACTTC

size: few
D: NA
J: TRBJ2-1
V: TRBV5-6
CDR3: CASSLGSDRMKLAYNEQFF
DNA: TGTGCCAGCAGCTTGGGGAGTGACAGGATGAAGCTGGCCTACAATGAGCAGTTCTTC

size: NA
D: TRBD2
J: TRBJ2-3
V: TRBV10-3
CDR3: CAISDPYSGRDGTDTQYF
DNA: TGTGCCATCAGTGACCCTTATAGCGGGAGGGACGGCACAGATACGCAGTATTTT

size: NA
D: NA
J: TRBJ2-1
V: TRBV5-4
CDR3: CASSLGTAYNEQFF
DNA: TGTGCCAGCAGCTTGGGGACAGCCTACAATGAGCAGTTCTTC

size: NA
D: TRBD1
J: TRBJ2-7
V: TRBV29-1
CDR3: CSVGGGTGSDEQYF
DNA: TGCAGCGTTGGGGGGGGGACAGGGAGCGACGAGCAGTACTTC

size: NA
D: TRBD1
J: TRBJ1-2
V: TRBV28
CDR3: CASSLVQGVGYTF
DNA: TGTGCCAGCAGTCTAGTCCAGGGGGTCGGCTACACCTTC

size: few
D: NA
J: TRBJ1-1
V: TRBV6-1
CDR3: CASRGGVDTEAFF
DNA: TGTGCCAGTCGGGGAGGGGTTGACACTGAAGCTTTCTTT

size: NA
D: NA
J: TRBJ1-1
V: TRBV28
CDR3: CASSQQGRNTEAFF
DNA: TGTGCCAGCAGTCAACAGGGCCGGAACACTGAAGCTTTCTTT

size: few
D: NA
J: TRBJ2-7
V: TRBV4-3
CDR3: CASSQDTAGAVSYEQYF
DNA: TGCGCCAGCAGCCAAGATACCGCGGGGGCGGTCTCCTACGAGCAGTACTTC

size: NA
D: NA
J: TRBJ2-1
V: TRBV5-6
CDR3: CASSLYGRDLGEQFF
DNA: TGTGCCAGCAGCTTGTACGGCAGGGATTTAGGGGAGCAGTTCTTC

size: NA
D: NA
J: TRBJ1-2
V: TRBV28
CDR3: CASNPVYRGGYTF
DNA: TGTGCCAGCAACCCTGTGTATCGAGGTGGCTACACCTTC

size: NA
D: TRBD1
J: TRBJ1-5
V: TRBV7-9
CDR3: CASSLGTGDSNQPQHF
DNA: TGTGCCAGCAGCTTAGGGACAGGAGATAGCAATCAGCCCCAGCATTTT

size: once
D: NA
J: TRBJ2-5
V: TRBV28
CDR3: CARGKGTQYF
DNA: TGTGCCCGAGGTAAAGGGACCCAGTACTTC

size: NA
D: NA
J: TRBJ2-2
V: TRBV5-1
CDR3: CASSVEGQTTGELFF
DNA: TGCGCCAGTTCCGTGGAGGGACAGACCACCGGGGAGCTGTTTTTT

size: NA
D: NA
J: TRBJ2-5
V: TRBV2
CDR3: CASILGGYETQYF
DNA: TGTGCCAGCATCCTGGGAGGTTACGAGACCCAGTACTTC

size: NA
D: TRBD1
J: TRBJ2-5
V: TRBV5-1
CDR3: CASSAGQGQETQYF
DNA: TGCGCCAGCAGCGCGGGACAGGGTCAAGAGACCCAGTACTTC

size: NA
D: NA
J: TRBJ2-7
V: TRBV2
CDR3: CASSIGLSSYEQYF
DNA: TGTGCCAGCTCGATCGGACTTAGCTCCTACGAGCAGTACTTC

size: NA
D: NA
J: TRBJ2-7
V: TRBV5-1
CDR3: CASSLGSSPEQYF
DNA: TGCGCCAGCAGCTTGGGTTCTAGCCCCGAGCAGTACTTC

size: NA
D: TRBD1
J: TRBJ1-1
V: TRBV12-5
CDR3: CASGRDRTSEAFF
DNA: TGTGCTAGTGGCAGGGACAGGACGTCTGAAGCTTTCTTT

size: once
D: TRBD1
J: TRBJ2-5
V: TRBV18
CDR3: CASSPPDRGRETQYF
DNA: TGTGCCAGCTCACCACCTGACAGGGGCCGAGAGACCCAGTACTTC

size: NA
D: TRBD1
J: TRBJ1-1
V: TRBV19
CDR3: CASSGGQGSDETFF
DNA: TGTGCCAGTAGCGGTGGACAGGGTTCCGACGAAACTTTCTTT

size: NA
D: TRBD2
J: TRBJ2-5
V: TRBV2
CDR3: CATGTSGREQYF
DNA: TGTGCCACCGGGACTAGCGGGCGTGAGCAGTACTTC

size: few
D: NA
J: TRBJ2-3
V: TRBV2
CDR3: CASSVGQGLTDTQYF
DNA: TGTGCCAGCAGTGTGGGGCAGGGGCTCACAGATACGCAGTATTTT

size: NA
D: NA
J: TRBJ1-1
V: TRBV15
CDR3: CATSRDSGRSEAFF
DNA: TGTGCCACCAGCAGAGACAGCGGGAGGTCTGAAGCTTTCTTT

size: NA
D: TRBD2
J: TRBJ2-3
V: TRBV19
CDR3: CASSIFLAGGAQYF
DNA: TGTGCCAGTAGTATCTTCCTAGCGGGAGGAGCGCAGTATTTT

size: NA
D: TRBD2
J: TRBJ2-3
V: TRBV4-3
CDR3: CASSPGLADRTDTQYF
DNA: TGCGCCAGCAGCCCCGGACTAGCGGACCGCACAGATACGCAGTATTTT

size: NA
D: TRBD1
J: TRBJ2-7
V: TRBV9
CDR3: CASSLGQGPSYEQYF
DNA: TGTGCCAGCAGCCTAGGACAGGGGCCCTCCTACGAGCAGTACTTC

size: NA
D: NA
J: TRBJ2-1
V: TRBV7-2
CDR3: CASSLGGTRAGEQFF
DNA: TGTGCCAGCAGCTTAGGGGGGACCAGAGCGGGTGAGCAGTTCTTC

size: NA
D: TRBD1
J: TRBJ1-1
V: TRBV19
CDR3: CASSDRGGNTEAFF
DNA: TGTGCCAGTAGTGACAGGGGAGGAAACACTGAAGCTTTCTTT

size: NA
D: TRBD1
J: TRBJ2-5
V: TRBV9
CDR3: CASSEEGGRGLQTQYF
DNA: TGTGCCAGCAGCGAGGAGGGGGGCAGGGGGCTACAGACCCAGTACTTC

size: NA
D: TRBD1
J: TRBJ1-2
V: TRBV6-6
CDR3: CASSFSGGSSNYGYTF
DNA: TGTGCCAGCAGTTTCTCAGGGGGCTCGTCTAACTATGGCTACACCTTC

size: NA
D: TRBD1
J: TRBJ1-2
V: TRBV27
CDR3: CASSLIGSTGAVGYTF
DNA: TGTGCCAGCAGTTTAATTGGTTCGACAGGGGCGGTAGGCTACACCTTC

size: NA
D: NA
J: TRBJ1-2
V: TRBV28
CDR3: CASSLPSVGSGYTF
DNA: TGTGCCAGCAGTTTACCGTCCGTTGGGAGCGGCTACACCTTC

size: NA
D: TRBD2
J: TRBJ2-5
V: TRBV11-2
CDR3: CASSSRGLAGGRETQYF
DNA: TGTGCCAGCAGCTCGCGGGGACTAGCGGGAGGTCGGGAGACCCAGTACTTC

size: NA
D: NA
J: TRBJ2-3
V: TRBV27
CDR3: CASSFSLGRQYF
DNA: TGTGCCAGCAGTTTCTCCCTCGGTAGGCAGTATTTT

size: NA
D: NA
J: TRBJ2-7
V: TRBV2
CDR3: CASSNPPGEQYF
DNA: TGTGCCAGCAGTAACCCTCCAGGGGAGCAGTACTTC

size: NA
D: TRBD1
J: TRBJ1-1
V: TRBV11-2
CDR3: CASSPGQGRTEAFF
DNA: TGTGCCAGCAGCCCAGGACAGGGTAGGACTGAAGCTTTCTTT

size: few
D: TRBD1
J: TRBJ1-5
V: TRBV30
CDR3: CAFQNTGGQPQHF
DNA: TGTGCCTTCCAAAACACAGGGGGTCAGCCCCAGCATTTT